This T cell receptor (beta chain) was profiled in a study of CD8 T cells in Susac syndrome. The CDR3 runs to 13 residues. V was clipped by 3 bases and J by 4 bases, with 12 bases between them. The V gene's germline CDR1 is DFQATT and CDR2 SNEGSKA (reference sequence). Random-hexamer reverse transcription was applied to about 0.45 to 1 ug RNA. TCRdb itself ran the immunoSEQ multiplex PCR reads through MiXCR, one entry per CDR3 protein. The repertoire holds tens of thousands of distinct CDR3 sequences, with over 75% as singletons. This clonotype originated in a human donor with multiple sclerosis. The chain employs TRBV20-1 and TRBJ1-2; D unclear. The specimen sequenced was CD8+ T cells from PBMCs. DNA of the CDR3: TGCAGTGCTAGGGCGATCAACGGCTATGGCTACACCTTC. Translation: CSARAINGYGYTF.